This T cell receptor (beta chain) stems from a study of T cell responses to AZD1222 COVID-19 vaccine. This clone showed up just once. Data came from immunoSEQ multiplex PCR; TCRdb stores just in-frame clones and leaves some out. The sample lists approximately 130,000 clones; less than 95% were seen once. Sequencing used peripheral blood, obtained on day 0 of AZD1222 vaccination. The TCR originated in an adult in good health.

The CDR3 loop reads CASRSDGNQETQYF. The CDR3 DNA sequence: TGTGCCAGCAGGTCCGACGGAAACCAAGAGACCCAGTACTTC. The rearrangement joins TRBV6-5 to TRBJ2-5; D is ambiguous. The V and J ends lost 6 bases and 0 bases respectively, with 11 bases between them. The germline V gene has CDR1 MNHEY and CDR2 SVGAGI. This CDR3 is built from 14 residues.